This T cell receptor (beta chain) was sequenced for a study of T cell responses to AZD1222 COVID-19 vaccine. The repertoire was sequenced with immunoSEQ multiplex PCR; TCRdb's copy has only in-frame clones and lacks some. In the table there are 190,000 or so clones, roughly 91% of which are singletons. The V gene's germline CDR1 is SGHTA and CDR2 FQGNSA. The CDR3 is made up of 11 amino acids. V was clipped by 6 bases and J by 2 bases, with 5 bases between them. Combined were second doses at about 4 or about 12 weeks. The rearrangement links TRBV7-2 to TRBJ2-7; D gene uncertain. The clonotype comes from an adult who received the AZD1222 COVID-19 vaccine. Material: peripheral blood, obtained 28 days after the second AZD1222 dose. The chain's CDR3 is CASSSTYEQYF. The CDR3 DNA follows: TGTGCCAGCAGTAGTACCTACGAGCAGTACTTC.